This T cell receptor beta chain was obtained from a study of early T cells in non-severe SARS-CoV-2 infection. Whole-study results and caveats: VDJdb matches were skewed toward anti-spike CD8 T cell responses.

Each single cDNA molecule received a unique molecular identifier. MiXCR, applied by TCRdb to the 5' RACE reads, yields one record per CDR3 protein. The profile shows more than 55,000 distinct CDR3 sequences, 8% to 9% of them singletons. A few counts support this clonotype. Its matching antigen is unknown. This CDR3 contains 15 residues. The germline gives CDR1 SGHVS, CDR2 FNYEAQ. J lost 8 bases, V lost 6 bases, and 13 bases had no gene match. The sample consisted of whole blood. This clonotype was obtained from an adult who was a healthcare worker with PCR-confirmed SARS-CoV-2 infection or an uninfected control (not recorded which). The genes are TRBV7-6 and TRBJ2-1; 7 bases line up with TRBD2. The CDR3 protein is CASSLRREGPDEQFF. The CDR3 bases are TGTGCCAGCAGTCTTAGGAGGGAGGGCCCCGATGAGCAGTTCTTC.